The clone carrying this T cell receptor beta chain was seen only once. V lost 2 bases to trimming and J lost 5 bases; unmatched junction nucleotides: 5. Per germline, CDR1 SGHRS and CDR2 YFSETQ. The CDR3 is 15 amino acids. Assay used: immunoSEQ multiplex PCR; TCRdb lists only in-frame clones, some missing. The data show 250,000 to 350,000 clones, 89% seen once. The data are from a study of blood T cell repertoires in COVID-19. Across the whole study: Nucleic acid was either cDNA or gDNA, and it came from T cells, B-cell-depleted T cells, or PBMCs.

The receptor's source is a man aged 18 to 29 who had recovered from COVID-19. The genes are TRBV5-1 and TRBJ2-7; 12 bases are shared with TRBD1. Sequenced input: peripheral blood. The CDR3 spells CASSLSGQGADEQYF. The CDR3 DNA reads TGCGCCAGCAGCTTATCGGGACAGGGGGCTGACGAGCAGTACTTC.